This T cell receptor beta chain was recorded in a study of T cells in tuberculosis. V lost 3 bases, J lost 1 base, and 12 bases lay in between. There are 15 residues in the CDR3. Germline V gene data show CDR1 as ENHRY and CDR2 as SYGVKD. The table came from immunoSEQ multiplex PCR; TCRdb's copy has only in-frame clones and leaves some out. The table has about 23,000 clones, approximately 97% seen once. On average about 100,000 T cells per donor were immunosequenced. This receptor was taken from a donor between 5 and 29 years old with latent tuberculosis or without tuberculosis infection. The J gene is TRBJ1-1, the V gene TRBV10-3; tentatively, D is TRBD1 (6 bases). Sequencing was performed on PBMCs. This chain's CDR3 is CAISDMTGGNTEAFF. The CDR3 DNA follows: TGTGCCATCAGTGATATGACAGGCGGGAACACTGAAGCTTTCTTT.